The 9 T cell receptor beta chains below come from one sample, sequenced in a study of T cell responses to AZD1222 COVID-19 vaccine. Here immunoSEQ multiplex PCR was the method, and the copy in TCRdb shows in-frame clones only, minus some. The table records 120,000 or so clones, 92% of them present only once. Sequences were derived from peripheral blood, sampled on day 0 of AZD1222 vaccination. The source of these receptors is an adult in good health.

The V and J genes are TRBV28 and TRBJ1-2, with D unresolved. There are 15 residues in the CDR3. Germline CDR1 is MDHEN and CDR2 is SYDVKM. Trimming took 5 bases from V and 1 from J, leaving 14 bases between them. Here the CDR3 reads CASSPPSQSNYGYTF. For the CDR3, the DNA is TGTGCCAGCAGTCCACCCAGTCAGAGTAACTATGGCTACACCTTC.

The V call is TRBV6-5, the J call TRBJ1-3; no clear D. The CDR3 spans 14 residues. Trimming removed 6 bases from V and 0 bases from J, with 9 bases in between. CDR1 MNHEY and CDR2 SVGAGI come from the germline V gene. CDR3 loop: CASRPLISGNTIYF. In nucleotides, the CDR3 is TGTGCCAGCAGGCCACTAATCTCTGGAAACACCATATATTTT.

The CDR3 protein is CASSYGGTTNEKLFF. CDR3 sequence (DNA): TGTGCCAGCAGCTACGGGGGAACAACTAATGAAAAACTGTTTTTT. The chain carries TRBV6-5 and TRBJ1-4, with a tentative D call TRBD1 (5 bases). The ends were cut back, 6 bases at V and 0 bases at J, with 11 bases in the middle. The germline CDR1 and CDR2 sequences are MNHEY and SVGAGI. CDR3 length: 15 amino acids.

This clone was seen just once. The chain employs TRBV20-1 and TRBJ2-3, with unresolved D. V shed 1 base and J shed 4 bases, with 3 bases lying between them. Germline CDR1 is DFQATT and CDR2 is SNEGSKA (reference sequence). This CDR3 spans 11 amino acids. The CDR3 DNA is TGCAGTGCTAGAGGGTCAGATACGCAGTATTTT. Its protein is CSARGSDTQYF.

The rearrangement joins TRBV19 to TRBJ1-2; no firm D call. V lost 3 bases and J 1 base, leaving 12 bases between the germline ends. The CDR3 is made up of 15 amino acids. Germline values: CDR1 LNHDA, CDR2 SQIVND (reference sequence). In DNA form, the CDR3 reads TGTGCCAGTAGTATCCGTAGCGAAGTTAACTATGGCTACACCTTC. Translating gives CASSIRSEVNYGYTF.

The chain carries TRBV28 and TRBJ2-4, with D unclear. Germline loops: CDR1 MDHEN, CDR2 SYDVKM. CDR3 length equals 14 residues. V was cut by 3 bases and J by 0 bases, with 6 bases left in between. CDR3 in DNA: TGTGCCAGCAGTTTCAGCGCAGCCAAAAACATTCAGTACTTC. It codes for CASSFSAAKNIQYF.

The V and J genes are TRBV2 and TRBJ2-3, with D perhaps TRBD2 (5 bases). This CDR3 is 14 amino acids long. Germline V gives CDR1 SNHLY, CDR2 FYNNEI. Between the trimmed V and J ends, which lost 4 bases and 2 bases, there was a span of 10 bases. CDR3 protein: CASSGPGNTDTQYF. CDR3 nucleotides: TGTGCCAGCAGTGGCCCGGGGAACACAGATACGCAGTATTTT.

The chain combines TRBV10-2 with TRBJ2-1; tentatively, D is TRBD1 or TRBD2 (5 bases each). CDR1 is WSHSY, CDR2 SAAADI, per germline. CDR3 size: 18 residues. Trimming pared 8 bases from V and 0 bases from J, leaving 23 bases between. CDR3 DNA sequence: TGCGCCAGCCTCCCTAGGGACCGAGACTACTACTCCTACAATGAGCAGTTCTTC. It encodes CASLPRDRDYYSYNEQFF.

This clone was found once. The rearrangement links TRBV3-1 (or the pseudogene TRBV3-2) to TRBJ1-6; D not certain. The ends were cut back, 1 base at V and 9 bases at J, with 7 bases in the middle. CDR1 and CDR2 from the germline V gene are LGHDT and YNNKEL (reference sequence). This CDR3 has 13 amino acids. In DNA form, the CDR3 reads TGTGCCAGCAGCCAAGTGCTGGGTTCACCCCTCCACTTT. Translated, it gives CASSQVLGSPLHF.